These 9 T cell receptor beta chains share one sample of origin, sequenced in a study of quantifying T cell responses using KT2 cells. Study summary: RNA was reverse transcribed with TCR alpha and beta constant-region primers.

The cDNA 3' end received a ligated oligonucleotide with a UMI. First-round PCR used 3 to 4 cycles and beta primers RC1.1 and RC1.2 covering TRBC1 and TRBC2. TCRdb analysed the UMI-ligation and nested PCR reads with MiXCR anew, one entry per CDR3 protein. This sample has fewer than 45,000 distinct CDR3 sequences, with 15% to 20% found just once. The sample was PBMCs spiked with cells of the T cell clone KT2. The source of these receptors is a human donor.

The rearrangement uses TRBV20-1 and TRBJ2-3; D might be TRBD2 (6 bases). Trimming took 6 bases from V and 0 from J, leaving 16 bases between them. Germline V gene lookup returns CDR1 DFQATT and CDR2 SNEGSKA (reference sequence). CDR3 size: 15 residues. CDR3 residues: CSASEGSRSTDTQYF. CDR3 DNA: TGCAGTGCCTCGGAGGGCTCCCGAAGCACAGATACGCAGTATTTT.

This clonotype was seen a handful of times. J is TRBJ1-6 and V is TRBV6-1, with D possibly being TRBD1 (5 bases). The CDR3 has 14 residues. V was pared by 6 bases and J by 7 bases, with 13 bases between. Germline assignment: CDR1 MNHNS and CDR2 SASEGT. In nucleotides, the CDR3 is TGTGCCAGCAGGGCGGACGGGGACAATTCACCCCTCCACTTT. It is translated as CASRADGDNSPLHF.

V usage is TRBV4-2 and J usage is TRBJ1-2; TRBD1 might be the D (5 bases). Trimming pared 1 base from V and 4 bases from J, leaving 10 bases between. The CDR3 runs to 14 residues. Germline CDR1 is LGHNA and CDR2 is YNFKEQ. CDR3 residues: CASSQVGLTYGYTF. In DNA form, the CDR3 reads TGTGCCAGCAGCCAAGTGGGGCTGACCTATGGCTACACCTTC.

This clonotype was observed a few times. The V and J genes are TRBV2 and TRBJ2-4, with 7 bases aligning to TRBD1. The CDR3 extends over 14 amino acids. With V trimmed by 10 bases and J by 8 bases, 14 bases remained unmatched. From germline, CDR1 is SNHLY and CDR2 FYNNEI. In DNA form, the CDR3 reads TGTGCCACCTCAGGTGGGACAGAGCCGTACATTCAGTACTTC. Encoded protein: CATSGGTEPYIQYF.

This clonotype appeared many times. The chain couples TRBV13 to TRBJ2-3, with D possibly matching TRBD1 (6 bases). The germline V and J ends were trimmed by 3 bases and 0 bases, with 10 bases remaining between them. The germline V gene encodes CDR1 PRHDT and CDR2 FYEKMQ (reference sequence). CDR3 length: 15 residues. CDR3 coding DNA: TGTGCCAGCAGCTTCTGGGACACCAGCACAGATACGCAGTATTTT. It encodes CASSFWDTSTDTQYF.

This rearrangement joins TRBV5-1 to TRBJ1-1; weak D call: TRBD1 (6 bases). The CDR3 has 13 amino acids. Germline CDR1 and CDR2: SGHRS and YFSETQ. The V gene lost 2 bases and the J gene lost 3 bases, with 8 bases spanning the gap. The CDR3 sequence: CASSFSGDTEAFF. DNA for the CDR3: TGCGCCAGCAGCTTTTCAGGGGACACTGAAGCTTTCTTT.

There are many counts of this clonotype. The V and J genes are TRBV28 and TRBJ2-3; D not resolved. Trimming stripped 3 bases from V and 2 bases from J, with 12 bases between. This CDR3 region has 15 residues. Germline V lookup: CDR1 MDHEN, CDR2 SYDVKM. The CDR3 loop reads CASSLRWPPTDTQYF. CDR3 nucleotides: TGTGCCAGCAGTTTGCGGTGGCCCCCCACAGATACGCAGTATTTT.

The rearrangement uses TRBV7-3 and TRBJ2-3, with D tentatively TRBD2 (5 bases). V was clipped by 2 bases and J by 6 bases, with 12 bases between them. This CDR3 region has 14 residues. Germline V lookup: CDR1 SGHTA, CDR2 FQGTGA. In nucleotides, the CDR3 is TGTGCCAGCAGCTTACCCGGGGTGCCCGATACGCAGTATTTT. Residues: CASSLPGVPDTQYF.

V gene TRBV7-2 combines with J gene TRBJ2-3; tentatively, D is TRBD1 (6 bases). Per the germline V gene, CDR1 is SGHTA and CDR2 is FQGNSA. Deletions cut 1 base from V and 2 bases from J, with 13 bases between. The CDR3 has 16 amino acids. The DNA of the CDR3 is TGTGCCAGCAGCTTAGAGAACAGGGACCCCACAGATACGCAGTATTTT. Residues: CASSLENRDPTDTQYF. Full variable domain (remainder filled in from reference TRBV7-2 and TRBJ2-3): GAGVSQSPSNKVTEKGKDVELRCDPISGHTALYWYRQSLGQGLEFLIYFQGNSAPDKSGLPSDRFSAERTGGSVSTLTIQRTQQEDSAVYLCASSLENRDPTDTQYFGPGTRLTVL.